Following are 9 T cell receptor beta chains from one sample sequenced in a study of shared clonotypes between healthy human individuals. The assay was immunoSEQ multiplex PCR, and TCRdb's table has in-frame clones only and misses some. Among more than 400,000 clones listed, over 70% were seen once. The sample comprised PBMCs. These TCRs come from a woman aged 40 to 55 in good health. Some clones in this sample may be carry-over from other donors' samples.

J is TRBJ2-1 and V is TRBV4-1, with D possibly matching TRBD2 (5 bases). The CDR3 contains 13 residues. The V end was cut by 4 bases, the J end by 6 bases, with 10 bases between. Per germline, CDR1 MGHRA and CDR2 YSYEKL. This CDR3 reads CASSLRLPNEQFF. CDR3 nucleotide sequence: TGCGCCAGCAGCCTAAGACTACCCAATGAGCAGTTCTTC.

The chain carries TRBV7-2 and TRBJ2-7; D unclear. Trimming left V 1 base short and J 9 bases short, with 10 bases between. Germline values: CDR1 SGHTA, CDR2 FQGNSA. The CDR3 is 12 amino acids. CDR3: CASSLVPGVQYF. Here the CDR3 DNA reads TGTGCCAGCAGCTTAGTGCCGGGCGTGCAGTACTTC.

This chain uses TRBV10-3 with TRBJ2-2; possibly TRBD1 for D (6 bases). The V gene lost 0 bases and the J gene lost 4 bases, with 15 bases spanning the gap. The V gene's germline CDR1 is ENHRY and CDR2 SYGVKD. The CDR3 covers 17 residues. CDR3: CAISESPGAPSTGELFF. CDR3 coding DNA: TGTGCCATCAGTGAGTCGCCAGGGGCCCCCAGCACCGGGGAGCTGTTTTTT.

V is TRBV5-1 and J is TRBJ2-7, with TRBD1 identical over 7 bases. V gave up 2 bases and J gave up 3 bases; unmatched junction bases: 5. Germline V gene lookup returns CDR1 SGHRS and CDR2 YFSETQ. CDR3 length: 14 amino acids. The CDR3 sequence is CASSFSDRDYEQYF. The CDR3 DNA follows: TGCGCCAGCAGCTTTTCCGACAGGGACTACGAGCAGTACTTC. Drawing the rest from reference TRBV5-1 and TRBJ2-7, the complete variable domain is KAGVTQTPRYLIKTRGQQVTLSCSPISGHRSVSWYQQTPGQGLQFLFEYFSETQRNKGNFPGRFSGRQFSNSRSEMNVSTLELGDSALYLCASSFSDRDYEQYFGPGTRLTVT.

The rearrangement joins TRBV7-9 to TRBJ2-7, with TRBD1 matching over 11 bases. Unmatched junction bases numbered 15, after V lost 5 bases and J lost 3 bases. The V gene's germline CDR1 is SEHNR and CDR2 FQNEAQ (reference sequence). The CDR3 sequence is 18 residues long. CDR3 in amino acids: CASSSRWVPGTGGYEQYF. Written as DNA, the CDR3 is TGTGCCAGCAGCAGTCGGTGGGTGCCCGGGACAGGGGGCTACGAGCAGTACTTC.

The chain recombines TRBV27 with TRBJ2-5; D not certain. The ends were cut back, 0 bases at V and 5 bases at J, with 10 bases in the middle. In germline, CDR1 is MNHEY, CDR2 SMNVEV (reference sequence). The CDR3 has 14 residues. CDR3 in amino acids: CASSLSYQHETQYF. The CDR3 DNA sequence: TGTGCCAGCAGTTTATCGTATCAGCACGAGACCCAGTACTTC.

In the case of this clone: The sample carries other DNA sequences with the same CDR3. This chain links TRBV5-1 with TRBJ1-4; 10 bases match TRBD1. Germline V CDR1 and CDR2: SGHRS, YFSETQ. After removal of 0 bases from V and 8 bases from J, the junction contained 4 bases not matched to a gene. The CDR3 length is 15 residues. The CDR3, as DNA: TGCGCCAGCAGCTTGGCTGGGACAGGGGAGGAAAAACTGTTTTTT. This translates into CASSLAGTGEEKLFF.

This clone has more than one count but fewer than ten. V is TRBV7-9 and J is TRBJ2-7; 10 bases are a match to TRBD2. This CDR3 has 15 amino acids. V gave up 0 bases and J gave up 3 bases; unmatched junction bases: 2. Per the germline V gene, CDR1 is SEHNR and CDR2 is FQNEAQ (reference sequence). The CDR3 loop reads CASSLALAGVYEQYF. The CDR3 DNA sequence: TGTGCCAGCAGCTTAGCCCTAGCGGGAGTCTACGAGCAGTACTTC.

The rearrangement uses TRBV15 and TRBJ2-1, with 10 bases lining up with TRBD2. Germline values: CDR1 LNHNV, CDR2 YYDKDF (reference sequence). V shed 0 bases, J shed 8 bases, and the junction held 4 bases outside the gene matches. This CDR3 spans 15 amino acids. DNA of the CDR3: TGTGCCACCAGCAGAGACAGGACTAGCGGCCATGAGCAGTTCTTC. It specifies CATSRDRTSGHEQFF.